This T cell receptor (beta chain) emerged from a study of blood T cell repertoires in COVID-19. The overall study: From the United States, Italy and Spain came samples of acute and convalescent COVID-19. The cDNA or gDNA used as material had been derived from T cells, B-cell-depleted T cells, or PBMCs.

V shed 7 bases and J 1 base; nucleotides not matched to a gene: 13. Per the germline V gene, CDR1 is LNHDA and CDR2 is SQIVND (reference sequence). The CDR3 loop spans 18 amino acids. Per the authors' pipeline: Scientists estimated how many nucleated cells there were by amplifying reference gene primers. Using immunoSEQ multiplex PCR, the repertoire was profiled, and TCRdb retains in-frame clones only, with some absent. Clone size and the V and J calls come from that table; the DNA yielded D and trimming. The sample includes some 45,000 clones, over 75% of them seen just once. Sequenced: peripheral blood. This clonotype was sampled from a human donor in a cohort sampled during active COVID-19. The chain combines TRBV19 with TRBJ2-1, with 10 positions matching TRBD1. This chain's CDR3 is CASTPRGTGEGSYNEQFF. Written as DNA, the CDR3 is TGTGCCAGTACCCCCAGGGGGACAGGGGAGGGTTCCTACAATGAGCAGTTCTTC.